This T cell receptor (beta chain) was captured by sequencing in a study of blood T cell repertoires in COVID-19. V was shortened by 7 bases and J by 6 bases, with 13 bases between the two germline ends. CDR3 length: 13 amino acids. Germline V gene data show CDR1 as SGHNT and CDR2 as YYREEE (reference sequence). The protocol was immunoSEQ multiplex PCR, while the TCRdb copy is restricted to in-frame clones and leaves out a portion. The sample records more than 110,000 clones, approximately 80% being singletons. The clonotype comes from a human donor in a cohort sampled during active COVID-19. The V gene is TRBV5-4, the J gene TRBJ2-2, with D unresolved. Material for sequencing was peripheral blood. CDR3 region: CASGVEGAGELFF. The CDR3 DNA is TGTGCCAGCGGTGTGGAAGGAGCCGGGGAGCTGTTTTTT.